Listed here are 8 T cell receptor beta chains from one sample, sequenced in a study of T-cell reconstitution after alpha-beta-depleted transplantation in children. Preparation of the TCRbeta library was carried out with unique molecular identifiers. TCRdb re-called the PCR reads through MiXCR, storing one row per CDR3 protein. The table has about 640,000 distinct CDR3 sequences, approximately 16% seen once; the top ten hold under 1.2%. The sample was PBMCs from the stem cell graft donor, taken from the stem cell graft. Source of these receptors: a human donor who donated a stem cell graft to a child with acute myeloid leukemia.

Points on this clonotype: This may come from a read error, since a much larger clone is one base off. The gene calls are TRBV29-1 and TRBJ1-1; no reliable D call. The CDR3 runs to 10 residues. CDR1 is SQVTM, CDR2 ANQGSEA, per germline. The CDR3 nucleotides read TGCAGCGCTAAGAACACTGTAGCTTTCTTT. This sequence encodes CSAKNTVAFF.

This clonotype occurred many times. The chain uses TRBV29-1 and TRBJ1-2; D is unresolved. The CDR3 sequence is 11 residues long. CDR1 and CDR2 (germline): SQVTM, ANQGSEA. Trimming removed 6 bases from V and 8 bases from J, with 13 bases in between. CDR3 bases: TGCAGCGTCCGGATTGACACCGGCTACACCTTC. It is translated as CSVRIDTGYTF.

This clonotype was counted between two and nine times. The rearrangement joins TRBV4-1 to TRBJ2-2; 11 bases line up with TRBD2. V shed 4 bases and J 0 bases; nucleotides not matched to a gene: 7. CDR3 length: 18 residues. Germline assignment: CDR1 MGHRA and CDR2 YSYEKL. The CDR3 DNA is TGCGCCAGCAGCCCTCTGGGACTAGCGGACTCGAACACCGGGGAGCTGTTTTTT. Translated, it gives CASSPLGLADSNTGELFF.

The chain has TRBV6-2 or TRBV6-3 and TRBJ2-2; 8 positions agree with TRBD1. V gave up 6 bases and J gave up 2 bases; unmatched junction bases: 11. The germline V gene has CDR1 MNHEY and CDR2 SVGEGT. The CDR3 runs 17 residues. The CDR3 nucleotides are TGTGCCAGCAGAACGGGACAGGATATGATCAACACCGGGGAGCTGTTTTTT. Protein: CASRTGQDMINTGELFF.

This clonotype appeared many times. CDR3 sequence reads: CSAEDSHGYTF. CDR3 DNA: TGCAGTGCTGAGGACAGCCATGGCTACACCTTC. The V and J genes are TRBV20-1 and TRBJ1-2, with TRBD1 as a possible D gene (6 bases). Looked up from germline, CDR1 is DFQATT and CDR2 is SNEGSKA (reference sequence). CDR3 length: 11 amino acids. Deletions cut 5 bases from V and 6 bases from J, with 10 bases between.

The V and J genes are TRBV19 and TRBJ1-1; D remains unclear. V was trimmed by 5 bases and J by 5 bases, leaving 12 bases between them. Germline V CDR1 and CDR2: LNHDA, SQIVND (reference sequence). The CDR3 is 13 amino acids. This CDR3 is CASSEAGVTEAFF. CDR3 DNA sequence: TGTGCCAGTAGTGAAGCGGGTGTGACTGAAGCTTTCTTT.

V and J are TRBV9 and TRBJ2-1; TRBD1 might be the D (6 bases). This CDR3 is built from 15 residues. Germline assignment: CDR1 SGDLS and CDR2 YYNGEE. V was clipped by 3 bases and J by 3 bases, with 13 bases between them. CDR3 bases: TGTGCCAGCAGCGGCCGGGACATATTCTACAATGAGCAGTTCTTC. Translated: CASSGRDIFYNEQFF.

The chain has TRBV18 and TRBJ2-3; D is undetermined. CDR3 size: 17 residues. Germline lookup yields CDR1 KGHSH and CDR2 LQKENI. Trimming stripped 1 base from V and 0 bases from J, with 14 bases between. CDR3: CASSPQAVRSSTDTQYF. The CDR3 DNA follows: TGTGCCAGCTCACCACAGGCCGTTCGCTCTAGCACAGATACGCAGTATTTT.